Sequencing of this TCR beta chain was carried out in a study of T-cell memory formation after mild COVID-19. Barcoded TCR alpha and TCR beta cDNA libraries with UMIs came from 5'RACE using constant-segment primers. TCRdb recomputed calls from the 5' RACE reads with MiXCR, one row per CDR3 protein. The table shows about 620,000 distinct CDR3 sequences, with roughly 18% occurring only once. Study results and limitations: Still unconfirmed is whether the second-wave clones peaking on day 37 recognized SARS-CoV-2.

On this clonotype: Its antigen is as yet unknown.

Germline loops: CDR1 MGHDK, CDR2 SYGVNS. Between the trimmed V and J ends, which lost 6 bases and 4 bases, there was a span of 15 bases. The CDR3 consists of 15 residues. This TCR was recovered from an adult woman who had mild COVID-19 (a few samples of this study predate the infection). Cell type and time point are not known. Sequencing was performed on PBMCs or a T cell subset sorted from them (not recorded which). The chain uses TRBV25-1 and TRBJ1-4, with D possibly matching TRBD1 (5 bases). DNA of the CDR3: TGTGCCAGCAGGTCGGAAGGGGCAGATAATGAAAAACTGTTTTTT. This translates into CASRSEGADNEKLFF.